These 5 T cell receptor beta chains share one sample of origin, sequenced in a study of blood T cell repertoires in COVID-19. Data came from immunoSEQ multiplex PCR; TCRdb stores just in-frame clones and leaves some out. The data hold about 140,000 clones, with about 86% observed a single time. The sequenced material came from peripheral blood. Every receptor here comes from a human donor in a cohort sampled during active COVID-19.

The chain employs TRBV19 and TRBJ2-7, with D maybe TRBD2 (5 bases). Germline loops: CDR1 LNHDA, CDR2 SQIVND (reference sequence). CDR3 length equals 14 residues. Trimming took off 3 bases at V and 5 bases at J, with 14 bases between the two ends. This CDR3 reads CASSIKAGVHEQYF. The CDR3, as DNA: TGTGCCAGTAGTATCAAGGCGGGCGTTCACGAGCAGTACTTC.

This chain uses TRBV24-1 with TRBJ2-7; weak D call: TRBD2 (6 bases). The CDR3 has 16 amino acids. With 3 bases removed from V and 5 bases from J, the gap between germline ends came to 19 bases. CDR1 is KGHDR and CDR2 is SFDVKD in the germline V gene. In nucleotides, the CDR3 is TGTGCCACCAGTGATCCTCAGGCGGCGGGGTTCAACGAGCAGTACTTC. This codes for CATSDPQAAGFNEQYF.

V usage is TRBV25-1 and J usage is TRBJ1-2; no clear D. The CDR3 has 17 amino acids. In germline, CDR1 is MGHDK, CDR2 SYGVNS. The germline V and J ends were trimmed by 3 bases and 3 bases, with 20 bases remaining between them. CDR3 DNA: TGTGCCAGCAGTGAGGGCCCACCGGGCGGGGTCGACTATGGCTACACCTTC. It is translated as CASSEGPPGGVDYGYTF.

The chain uses TRBV12-3 or TRBV12-4 and TRBJ1-4; no clear D gene. The length of the CDR3 is 13 residues. Trimming removed 2 bases from V and 4 bases from J, with 5 bases in between. CDR3 region: CASSLFNNEKLFF. In DNA form, the CDR3 reads TGTGCCAGCAGTTTATTTAATAATGAAAAACTGTTTTTT.

This clone was counted only a few times. The CDR3 DNA is TGTGCCAGCTCCCCGCGGGATCCATTCTCTGGGGCCAACGTCCTGACTTTC. Its translation: CASSPRDPFSGANVLTF. The rearrangement joins TRBV18 to TRBJ2-6; possibly TRBD2 for D (6 bases). Germline V gives CDR1 KGHSH, CDR2 LQKENI. The CDR3 runs 17 residues. V lost 6 bases, J lost 0 bases, and 15 bases lay in between.